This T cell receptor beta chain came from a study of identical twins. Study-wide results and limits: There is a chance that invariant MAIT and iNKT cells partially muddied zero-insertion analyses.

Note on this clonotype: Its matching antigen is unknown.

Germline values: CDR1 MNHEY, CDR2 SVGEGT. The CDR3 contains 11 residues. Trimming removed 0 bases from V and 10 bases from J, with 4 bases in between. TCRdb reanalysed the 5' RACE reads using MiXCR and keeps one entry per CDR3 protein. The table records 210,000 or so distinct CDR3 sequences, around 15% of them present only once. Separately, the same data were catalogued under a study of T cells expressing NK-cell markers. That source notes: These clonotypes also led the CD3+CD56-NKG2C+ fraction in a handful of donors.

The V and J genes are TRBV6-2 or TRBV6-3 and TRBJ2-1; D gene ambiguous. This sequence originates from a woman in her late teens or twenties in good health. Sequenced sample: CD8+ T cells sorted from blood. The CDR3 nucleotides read TGTGCCAGCAGTTACTCGTCCGAGCAGTTCTTC. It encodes CASSYSSEQFF.